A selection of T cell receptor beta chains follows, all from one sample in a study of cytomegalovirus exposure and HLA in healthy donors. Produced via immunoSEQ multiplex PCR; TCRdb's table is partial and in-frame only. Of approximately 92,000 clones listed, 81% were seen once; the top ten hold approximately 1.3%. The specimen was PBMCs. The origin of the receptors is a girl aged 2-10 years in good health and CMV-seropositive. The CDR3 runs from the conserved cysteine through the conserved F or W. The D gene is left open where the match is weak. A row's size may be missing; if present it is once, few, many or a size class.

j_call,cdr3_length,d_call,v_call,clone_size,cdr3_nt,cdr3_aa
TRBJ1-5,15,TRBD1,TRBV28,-,TGTGCCAGCAGTGGGGACAGGGCGGTTCCTCAGCCCCAGCATTTT,CASSGDRAVPQPQHF
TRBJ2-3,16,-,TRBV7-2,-,TGTGCCAGCAGCTTAGCGGGTGGGAGAGGCACAGATACGCAGTATTTT,CASSLAGGRGTDTQYF
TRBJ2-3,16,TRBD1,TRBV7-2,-,TGTGCCAGCAGCCCCACAGGGGGTATTAGCACAGATACGCAGTATTTT,CASSPTGGISTDTQYF
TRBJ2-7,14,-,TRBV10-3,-,TGTGCCATCAGTGAGTTTAGGGACAAGTACGAGCAGTACTTC,CAISEFRDKYEQYF
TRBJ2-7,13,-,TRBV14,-,TGTGCCAGCAGCGGGGGGGGCTACTACGAGCAGTACTTC,CASSGGGYYEQYF
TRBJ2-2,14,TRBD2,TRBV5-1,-,TGCGCCAGCAATGGACTAGCGTACACCGGGGAGCTGTTTTTT,CASNGLAYTGELFF
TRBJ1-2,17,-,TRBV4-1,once,TGCGCCAGCAGCCAACCCGGAGGACAGTTAGCTAACTATGGCTACACCTTC,CASSQPGGQLANYGYTF
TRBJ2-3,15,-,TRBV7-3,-,TGTGCCAGCAGCTTATGGGGCAGGGCCACAGATACGCAGTATTTT,CASSLWGRATDTQYF
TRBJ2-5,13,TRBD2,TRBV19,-,TGTGCCAGTAGTATACTAGCGGGAGAGACCCAGTACTTC,CASSILAGETQYF
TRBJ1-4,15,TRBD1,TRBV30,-,TGTGCCTGGAGTCGAAGACAGGGGGCTGTAGAAAAACTGTTTTTT,CAWSRRQGAVEKLFF
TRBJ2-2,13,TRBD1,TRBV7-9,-,TGTGCCAGCAGCCGACAGGGTCCCGGGGAGCTGTTTTTT,CASSRQGPGELFF
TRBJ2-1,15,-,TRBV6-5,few,TGTGCCAGCAGTCCCGGGTCCGAGAGGCGCAATGAGCAGTTCTTC,CASSPGSERRNEQFF
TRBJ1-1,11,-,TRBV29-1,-,TGCAGCGTTGAGTCGGGCACTGAAGCTTTCTTT,CSVESGTEAFF
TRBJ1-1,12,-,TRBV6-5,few,TGTGCCAGCAGGTCCAGGGGAACTGAAGCTTTCTTT,CASRSRGTEAFF
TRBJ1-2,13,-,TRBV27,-,TGTGCCAGCAGTTTTCGGCAGGGCCATGGCTACACCTTC,CASSFRQGHGYTF
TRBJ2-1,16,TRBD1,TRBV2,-,TGTGCCAGCAGTGGGTCCTTGACAGGGCCCTACAATGAGCAGTTCTTC,CASSGSLTGPYNEQFF
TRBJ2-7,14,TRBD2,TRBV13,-,TGTGCCAGCAGCTCCCCGGGACTAGCGGAAGAGCAGTACTTC,CASSSPGLAEEQYF
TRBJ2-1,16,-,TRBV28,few,TGTGCCAGCACCCCCTTTACGGGAGATCGCTACAATGAGCAGTTCTTC,CASTPFTGDRYNEQFF
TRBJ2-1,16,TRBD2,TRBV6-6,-,TGTGCCAGCAGTTACCAGACTAGCGGGCGGTACAATGAGCAGTTCTTC,CASSYQTSGRYNEQFF
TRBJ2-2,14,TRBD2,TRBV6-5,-,TGTGCCAGCAGTTACTCGGGGGGGACCGGGGAGCTGTTTTTT,CASSYSGGTGELFF
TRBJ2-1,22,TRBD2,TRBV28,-,TGTGCCAGCAGTCCCGGGACAGGGACTAAACGACTAGCGGGAGGGCCGGGTGATCGGCAGTTCTTC,CASSPGTGTKRLAGGPGDRQFF
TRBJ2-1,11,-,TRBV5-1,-,TGCGCCAGCGGACAGACCAATGAGCAGTTCTTC,CASGQTNEQFF
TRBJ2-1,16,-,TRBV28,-,TGTGCCAGCAGTCCGACGTTCCGGAGCTCCTACAATGAGCAGTTCTTC,CASSPTFRSSYNEQFF
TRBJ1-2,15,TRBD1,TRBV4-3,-,TGCGCCAGCAGCCAAGACCGAACAGGGGTTTGGGGCTACACCTTC,CASSQDRTGVWGYTF
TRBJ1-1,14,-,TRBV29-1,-,TGCAGCGTTGAAGTCTTGGGGGGTTCCACTGAAGCTTTCTTT,CSVEVLGGSTEAFF
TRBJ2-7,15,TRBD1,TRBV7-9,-,TGTGCCAGCAGCTTAGCTGAGGGACAGGTCGACGAGCAGTACTTC,CASSLAEGQVDEQYF
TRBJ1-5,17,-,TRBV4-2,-,TGTGCCAGCAGCCAAGAAATGGACCAGGGATTCAATCAGCCCCAGCATTTT,CASSQEMDQGFNQPQHF
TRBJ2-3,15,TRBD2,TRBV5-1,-,TGCGCCAGCAGCTTTAGGGCGGGAGTTTCAGATACGCAGTATTTT,CASSFRAGVSDTQYF
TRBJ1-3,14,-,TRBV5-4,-,TGTGCCAGCAGCGCTCAGGGCTCCGGAAACACCATATATTTT,CASSAQGSGNTIYF
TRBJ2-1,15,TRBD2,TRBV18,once,TGTGCCAGCTCACAGACTAGCGGGAGAGAGAATGAGCAGTTCTTC,CASSQTSGRENEQFF
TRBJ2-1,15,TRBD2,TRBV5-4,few,TGTGCCAGCAGCCTCACGGGCGGGAGGTACAATGAGCAGTTCTTC,CASSLTGGRYNEQFF
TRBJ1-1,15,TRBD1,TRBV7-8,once,TGTGCCAGCAGCCCGATGACAGGGAAGAACACTGAAGCTTTCTTT,CASSPMTGKNTEAFF
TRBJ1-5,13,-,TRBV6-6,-,TGTGCCAGCAGTCAGACAGGCAATCAGCCCCAGCATTTT,CASSQTGNQPQHF
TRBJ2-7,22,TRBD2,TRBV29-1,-,TGCAGCGTCATTATAGGGGACAGGGGCTTGACTAGCGGGAGGAATATCCCCAACGAGCAGTACTTC,CSVIIGDRGLTSGRNIPNEQYF
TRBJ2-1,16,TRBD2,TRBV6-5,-,TGTGCCAGCAGTTACGGTCCCGCGGGAGCCTACAATGAGCAGTTCTTC,CASSYGPAGAYNEQFF
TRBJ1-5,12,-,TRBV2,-,TGTGCCAGCCAACAGGATAATCAGCCCCAGCATTTT,CASQQDNQPQHF
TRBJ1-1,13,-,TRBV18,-,TGTGCCAGCTCACCAGGGACAAGCACTGAAGCTTTCTTT,CASSPGTSTEAFF
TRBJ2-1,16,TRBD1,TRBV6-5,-,TGTGCCAGCAGTTGGAGGGGACAGGGGGCCTACAATGAGCAGTTCTTC,CASSWRGQGAYNEQFF
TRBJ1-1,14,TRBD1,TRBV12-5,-,TGTGCTAGTGGTTTGGAGCAGGGGGCCACTGAAGCTTTCTTT,CASGLEQGATEAFF
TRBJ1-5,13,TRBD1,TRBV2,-,TGTGCCAGCAACAGGGGCGGCTATCAGCCCCAGCATTTT,CASNRGGYQPQHF
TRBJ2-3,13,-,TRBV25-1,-,TGTGCCAGCAGCTGGACTGCCACAGATACGCAGTATTTT,CASSWTATDTQYF
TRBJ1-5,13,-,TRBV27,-,TGCGCCAGCAGTTTAAGCGGCAATCAGCCCCAGCATTTT,CASSLSGNQPQHF
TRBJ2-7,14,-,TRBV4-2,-,TGTGCCAGCAGCCAAGATCTACGTGTGGGAGGGCAGTACTTC,CASSQDLRVGGQYF
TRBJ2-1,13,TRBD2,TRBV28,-,TGTGCCAGCAGTCCGACAACCTGGGGGGGGCAGTTCTTC,CASSPTTWGGQFF
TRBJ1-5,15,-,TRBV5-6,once,TGTGCCAGCAGCTTGGAAGGAGGTGCAGATCAGCCCCAGCATTTT,CASSLEGGADQPQHF